This T cell receptor beta chain was retrieved from a study of beta chain features in type 1 diabetes. CDR1 is SEHNR, CDR2 FQNEAQ, per germline (reference sequence). V dropped 5 bases and J dropped 9; count of bases not matched to a gene: 6. CDR3 length equals 15 residues. This clone was counted a few times. Sequencing targeted expressed TCRB transcripts, as all isolated RNA had been reverse transcribed. Generated by immunoSEQ multiplex PCR, the TCRdb table keeps only in-frame clones and is missing some. Of about 290,000 clones in the sample, about 8% are singletons; the top ten hold approximately 0.99%.

The chain combines TRBV7-9 with TRBJ2-1, with TRBD2 matching over 14 bases. The receptor comes from a woman aged 18-35 years in good health. Sequenced input: central memory CD4+ T cells from blood. DNA of the CDR3: TGTGCCAGCAGCCCGAAGGGACTAGCGGGGGTTGAGCAGTTCTTC. It yields the protein CASSPKGLAGVEQFF.